Listed below are T cell receptor beta chains from one sample, sequenced in a study of human T cells and chemical hapten exposure. TCRdb redid the calling of the RACE reads with MiXCR, one entry per CDR3 protein. The sample has approximately 110,000 distinct CDR3 sequences; less than 45% are singletons. The specimen comprised whole blood, sampled in connection with sensitization to the hapten diphenylcyclopropenone (DPC). The receptors derive from a middle-aged man with alopecia areata. Some clones in this sample may be carry-over from other donors' samples. Each CDR3 is given with its conserved first and last residue. The order of the fields is CDR3 DNA, CDR3 protein, J gene, V gene, D gene, clone size. A D gene is named only where the DNA matches it firmly. Some rows mark clone size as missing; the rest say once, few, many or name a class of expanded clone.

CDR3nt: TGTGCCACCAGCAGAGATGGAGGTGACAGTAATGAGCAGTTCTTC; CDR3aa: CATSRDGGDSNEQFF; j_gene: TRBJ2-1; v_gene: TRBV15; d_gene: NA; abundance: NA
CDR3nt: TGTGCCAGCAGTGTCACCGGGACAGGGCCAGAGCAGTTCTTC; CDR3aa: CASSVTGTGPEQFF; j_gene: TRBJ2-1; v_gene: TRBV6-5; d_gene: TRBD1; abundance: NA
CDR3nt: TGTGCCAGCAGCACACAGGGGGGCTTAGGCTATGGCTACACCTTC; CDR3aa: CASSTQGGLGYGYTF; j_gene: TRBJ1-2; v_gene: TRBV7-9; d_gene: TRBD1; abundance: NA
CDR3nt: TGCAGTGCTAGTATCGGGAACAACTACGAGCAGTACTTC; CDR3aa: CSASIGNNYEQYF; j_gene: TRBJ2-7; v_gene: TRBV20-1; d_gene: NA; abundance: few
CDR3nt: TGTGCCATCAGTGAGTCGGGCCAGGGATCGTCGATGAACACTGAAGCTTTCTTT; CDR3aa: CAISESGQGSSMNTEAFF; j_gene: TRBJ1-1; v_gene: TRBV10-3; d_gene: NA; abundance: NA
CDR3nt: TGTGCCAGCAGTTTATTGGTCGGGGGGGTCTTAGCTCAGCCCCAGCATTTT; CDR3aa: CASSLLVGGVLAQPQHF; j_gene: TRBJ1-5; v_gene: TRBV12-3/TRBV12-4; d_gene: NA; abundance: few
CDR3nt: TGTGCCAGCAGCTTAGAATACCGGGACACGAAGTCTGAAGCTTTCTTT; CDR3aa: CASSLEYRDTKSEAFF; j_gene: TRBJ1-1; v_gene: TRBV7-6; d_gene: NA; abundance: once
CDR3nt: TGTGCCATCAGTGAAGGGGGTGAAAAACTGTTTTTT; CDR3aa: CAISEGGEKLFF; j_gene: TRBJ1-4; v_gene: TRBV10-3; d_gene: NA; abundance: NA
CDR3nt: TGTGCCAGCAATCCCGGGCGGGATAATGAGCAGTTCTTC; CDR3aa: CASNPGRDNEQFF; j_gene: TRBJ2-1; v_gene: TRBV12-3/TRBV12-4; d_gene: NA; abundance: NA
CDR3nt: TGCAGCGTTCCACACCGGGCTTTGAACACTGAAGCTTTCTTT; CDR3aa: CSVPHRALNTEAFF; j_gene: TRBJ1-1; v_gene: TRBV29-1; d_gene: NA; abundance: NA
CDR3nt: TGTGCCAGCAGCAAACAGGGCTACACTGAAGCTTTCTTT; CDR3aa: CASSKQGYTEAFF; j_gene: TRBJ1-1; v_gene: TRBV7-2; d_gene: NA; abundance: NA
CDR3nt: TGTGCCAGCCGCGGGGCGGTAGACACTGAAGCTTTCTTT; CDR3aa: CASRGAVDTEAFF; j_gene: TRBJ1-1; v_gene: TRBV6-5; d_gene: NA; abundance: few
CDR3nt: TGCGCCAGCAGCCAAGATCTGTACTACTCTGGAAACACCATATATTTT; CDR3aa: CASSQDLYYSGNTIYF; j_gene: TRBJ1-3; v_gene: TRBV4-3; d_gene: NA; abundance: few
CDR3nt: TGCGCCAGCAGCTCGCTGACAGGGGACCCTCAAGAGACCCAGTACTTC; CDR3aa: CASSSLTGDPQETQYF; j_gene: TRBJ2-5; v_gene: TRBV5-1; d_gene: TRBD1; abundance: NA
CDR3nt: TGTGCCAGCAGCTTAGTGGGGAGGACGGCAGATACGCAGTATTTT; CDR3aa: CASSLVGRTADTQYF; j_gene: TRBJ2-3; v_gene: TRBV7-8; d_gene: NA; abundance: NA
CDR3nt: TGTGCCAGCAGTCAACGGACAGGGGCGACGAACACTGAAGCTTTCTTT; CDR3aa: CASSQRTGATNTEAFF; j_gene: TRBJ1-1; v_gene: TRBV12-3/TRBV12-4; d_gene: TRBD1; abundance: NA
CDR3nt: TGTGCCAGCAGCTTGCCCATTGGACTAGCGACGCAGGATACGCAGTATTTT; CDR3aa: CASSLPIGLATQDTQYF; j_gene: TRBJ2-3; v_gene: TRBV7-9; d_gene: TRBD2; abundance: NA
CDR3nt: TGTGCCAGCAGCAAGGATGTAGCGGGAGGGCCGACTGAGCAGTTCTTC; CDR3aa: CASSKDVAGGPTEQFF; j_gene: TRBJ2-1; v_gene: TRBV21-1; d_gene: NA; abundance: NA
CDR3nt: TGTGCCAGCAGCGGACAGTGGGATGAGCAGTTCTTC; CDR3aa: CASSGQWDEQFF; j_gene: TRBJ2-1; v_gene: TRBV7-9; d_gene: NA; abundance: few
CDR3nt: TGTGCCAGCAGAGAAATGGGCAGGGGGCGCGCTGGGGCCAACGTCCTGACTTTC; CDR3aa: CASREMGRGRAGANVLTF; j_gene: TRBJ2-6; v_gene: TRBV13; d_gene: TRBD1; abundance: NA
CDR3nt: TGTGCCAGCAGTTCGACTAGGTCCTACAATGAGCAGTTCTTC; CDR3aa: CASSSTRSYNEQFF; j_gene: TRBJ2-1; v_gene: TRBV14; d_gene: NA; abundance: NA
CDR3nt: TGCAGCGTTGAACCTTACGGGGCGCGGGACACTGAAGCTTTCTTT; CDR3aa: CSVEPYGARDTEAFF; j_gene: TRBJ1-1; v_gene: TRBV29-1; d_gene: NA; abundance: NA
CDR3nt: TGTGCCAGTGGGACTCAGGGGACTGGGGCCAACGTCCTGACTTTC; CDR3aa: CASGTQGTGANVLTF; j_gene: TRBJ2-6; v_gene: TRBV19; d_gene: NA; abundance: NA
CDR3nt: TGCGCCAGCAGCCAAAATCAAGCTAGCGGGGGGGATACGCAGTATTTT; CDR3aa: CASSQNQASGGDTQYF; j_gene: TRBJ2-3; v_gene: TRBV4-3; d_gene: TRBD2; abundance: NA
CDR3nt: TGTGCCTGGAGTGTAGGAGGGGGGCCCGGGGAGCTGTTTTTT; CDR3aa: CAWSVGGGPGELFF; j_gene: TRBJ2-2; v_gene: TRBV30; d_gene: NA; abundance: NA
CDR3nt: TGTGCCAGCAGCATCCGAACCCCGGGACTCCAGATCGGGGGGGAGCAGTACTTC; CDR3aa: CASSIRTPGLQIGGEQYF; j_gene: TRBJ2-7; v_gene: TRBV7-2; d_gene: TRBD2; abundance: NA
CDR3nt: TGTGCCAGCAATCCGGGACATGCAGATACGCAGTATTTT; CDR3aa: CASNPGHADTQYF; j_gene: TRBJ2-3; v_gene: TRBV9; d_gene: NA; abundance: few
CDR3nt: TGTGCCAGCAGTTTGGACAACTATAATTCACCCCTCCACTTT; CDR3aa: CASSLDNYNSPLHF; j_gene: TRBJ1-6; v_gene: TRBV12-3/TRBV12-4; d_gene: NA; abundance: NA
CDR3nt: TGTGCCAGCAGTTTCTCCCGACAGTATTCTATCTACGAGCAGTACTTC; CDR3aa: CASSFSRQYSIYEQYF; j_gene: TRBJ2-7; v_gene: TRBV28; d_gene: NA; abundance: few
CDR3nt: TGTGCCAGCAGCCCCCGCGGCAACTCCTACAATGAGCAGTTCTTC; CDR3aa: CASSPRGNSYNEQFF; j_gene: TRBJ2-1; v_gene: TRBV14; d_gene: NA; abundance: once
CDR3nt: TGTGCCAGTAAAGGGACAGGGTCCTACAATGAGCAGTTCTTC; CDR3aa: CASKGTGSYNEQFF; j_gene: TRBJ2-1; v_gene: TRBV19; d_gene: TRBD1; abundance: NA
CDR3nt: TGTGCCAGCAGCTCAGCGGGTGAGCAGTTCTTC; CDR3aa: CASSSAGEQFF; j_gene: TRBJ2-1; v_gene: TRBV9; d_gene: NA; abundance: few
CDR3nt: TGTGCCAGCAAGAGGTTCATAACTAGCACAGATACGCAGTATTTT; CDR3aa: CASKRFITSTDTQYF; j_gene: TRBJ2-3; v_gene: TRBV6-5; d_gene: NA; abundance: NA
CDR3nt: TGTGCCAGCAGTACGACAGGGGACACCGGGGAGCTGTTTTTT; CDR3aa: CASSTTGDTGELFF; j_gene: TRBJ2-2; v_gene: TRBV6-6; d_gene: TRBD1; abundance: NA
CDR3nt: TGTGCCTGGAGTGGCAGCGGTCCGCAGCATTTT; CDR3aa: CAWSGSGPQHF; j_gene: TRBJ1-5; v_gene: TRBV30; d_gene: NA; abundance: few
CDR3nt: TGTGCCAGCAGCCCGGGACTAGCGGGAGACCCCGGGGAGCTGTTTTTT; CDR3aa: CASSPGLAGDPGELFF; j_gene: TRBJ2-2; v_gene: TRBV9; d_gene: TRBD2; abundance: NA
CDR3nt: TGTGCCAGCAGCCAAGATGGGCAGGGTGGGACTGAAGCTTTCTTT; CDR3aa: CASSQDGQGGTEAFF; j_gene: TRBJ1-1; v_gene: TRBV3-1; d_gene: NA; abundance: NA
CDR3nt: TGTGCCAGCAACATACTAGCGATGGCGCAGTATTTT; CDR3aa: CASNILAMAQYF; j_gene: TRBJ2-3; v_gene: TRBV7-2; d_gene: TRBD2; abundance: once
CDR3nt: TGTGCCAACCGCTTACAGGGACAGCCACCCTACAATGAGCAGTTCTTC; CDR3aa: CANRLQGQPPYNEQFF; j_gene: TRBJ2-1; v_gene: TRBV2; d_gene: TRBD1; abundance: few
CDR3nt: TGTGCCAGCGAGAGACAGGGGGTGATGGTTGGGGCCAACGTCCTGACTTTC; CDR3aa: CASERQGVMVGANVLTF; j_gene: TRBJ2-6; v_gene: TRBV28; d_gene: TRBD1; abundance: NA
CDR3nt: TGTGCCAGCAGCTCCGGGACAAAACAAGAGACCCAGTACTTC; CDR3aa: CASSSGTKQETQYF; j_gene: TRBJ2-5; v_gene: TRBV28; d_gene: NA; abundance: few
CDR3nt: TGTGCCACCAGTGATTTTGGGACAGGGAGCTCTGGGGCCAACGTCCTGACTTTC; CDR3aa: CATSDFGTGSSGANVLTF; j_gene: TRBJ2-6; v_gene: TRBV24-1; d_gene: TRBD1; abundance: NA
CDR3nt: TGCGCCAGCAGCTTGGCCGTGATCGGGGGCAATCAGCCCCAGCATTTT; CDR3aa: CASSLAVIGGNQPQHF; j_gene: TRBJ1-5; v_gene: TRBV5-1; d_gene: NA; abundance: NA
CDR3nt: TGCAGCGTGGAGAGGACAGTCCAAGAGACCCAGTACTTC; CDR3aa: CSVERTVQETQYF; j_gene: TRBJ2-5; v_gene: TRBV29-1; d_gene: NA; abundance: NA
CDR3nt: TGTGCCAGCAGTTTTACTTGGGAGGGGGGGGAAGATACGCAGTATTTT; CDR3aa: CASSFTWEGGEDTQYF; j_gene: TRBJ2-3; v_gene: TRBV12-3/TRBV12-4; d_gene: NA; abundance: few
CDR3nt: TGCAGTGCTAGAGATGGAAAGACTAGAGGAGAGACCCAGTACTTC; CDR3aa: CSARDGKTRGETQYF; j_gene: TRBJ2-5; v_gene: TRBV20-1; d_gene: NA; abundance: NA
CDR3nt: TGCAGCTTAAAAAAGGGCGGCAGCACAGATACGCAGTATTTT; CDR3aa: CSLKKGGSTDTQYF; j_gene: TRBJ2-3; v_gene: TRBV29-1; d_gene: NA; abundance: NA
CDR3nt: TGTGCCAGCTCCACTCTCCTAGCGTTCTCCTACAATGAGCAGTTCTTC; CDR3aa: CASSTLLAFSYNEQFF; j_gene: TRBJ2-1; v_gene: TRBV9; d_gene: NA; abundance: NA
CDR3nt: TGCAGCGTTGAACGCGGGGATAGCACAGATACGCAGTATTTT; CDR3aa: CSVERGDSTDTQYF; j_gene: TRBJ2-3; v_gene: TRBV29-1; d_gene: NA; abundance: few
CDR3nt: TGTGCCAGCAGTGATACCGGGACGAGCAATCAGCCCCAGCATTTT; CDR3aa: CASSDTGTSNQPQHF; j_gene: TRBJ1-5; v_gene: TRBV6-2/TRBV6-3; d_gene: NA; abundance: NA
CDR3nt: TGTGCCAGAGGATCCGGGACTAGCCCACACTCTGGGGCCAACGTCCTGACTTTC; CDR3aa: CARGSGTSPHSGANVLTF; j_gene: TRBJ2-6; v_gene: TRBV9; d_gene: TRBD2; abundance: NA